This T cell receptor beta chain was found in a study of cytomegalovirus exposure and HLA in healthy donors. Study conclusions and caveats: TRBV6-2, TRBV6-3 and some other V segments were unresolvable in 87-base-pair reads.

The study ran its PCR with 60 Vbeta and 13 Jbeta primers. TCRdb's copy holds only in-frame clones and misses some; the assay was immunoSEQ multiplex PCR. The sample table includes 120,000 to 150,000 clones. The CDR3 spans 14 residues. CDR1 MNHNY and CDR2 SVGAGI come from the germline V gene (reference sequence). The J segment lost 6 bases and the V segment lost 6 bases, leaving 9 bases of the junction unmatched. As concerns this clone: Its target is unknown.

This rearrangement joins TRBV6-6 to TRBJ1-2; 8 bases fit TRBD1. The sequence was collected from a man aged 35-49 years in good health and CMV-seronegative. The material sequenced was PBMCs. This chain's CDR3 is CASRQGQGEDGYTF. As DNA, the CDR3 is TGTGCCAGCAGACAAGGACAGGGTGAAGATGGCTACACCTTC.